The clone carrying this T cell receptor beta chain was observed a few times. No antigen is known for it. This record belongs to a study of cytomegalovirus exposure and HLA in healthy donors. TCRdb's table, derived via immunoSEQ multiplex PCR, lists solely in-frame clones and lacks some. The sample carries about 58,000 clones, more than 90% recorded once. Germline CDR1 reads MDHEN; CDR2 reads SYDVKM. V dropped 7 bases and J dropped 0; count of bases not matched to a gene: 8. This CDR3 is 16 amino acids long. Study-level points and caveats: According to reports, the classifier identified cytomegalovirus status with high specificity and sensitivity.

Sequencing was done on a sample of PBMCs. This receptor was taken from a man between 18 and 29 years old in good health and CMV-seronegative. The chain employs TRBV28 and TRBJ1-5; TRBD1 matches 8 bases. CDR3 protein: CASIIRQGYSNQPQHF. The CDR3 nucleotides are TGTGCCAGCATTATTCGACAGGGGTATAGCAATCAGCCCCAGCATTTT.